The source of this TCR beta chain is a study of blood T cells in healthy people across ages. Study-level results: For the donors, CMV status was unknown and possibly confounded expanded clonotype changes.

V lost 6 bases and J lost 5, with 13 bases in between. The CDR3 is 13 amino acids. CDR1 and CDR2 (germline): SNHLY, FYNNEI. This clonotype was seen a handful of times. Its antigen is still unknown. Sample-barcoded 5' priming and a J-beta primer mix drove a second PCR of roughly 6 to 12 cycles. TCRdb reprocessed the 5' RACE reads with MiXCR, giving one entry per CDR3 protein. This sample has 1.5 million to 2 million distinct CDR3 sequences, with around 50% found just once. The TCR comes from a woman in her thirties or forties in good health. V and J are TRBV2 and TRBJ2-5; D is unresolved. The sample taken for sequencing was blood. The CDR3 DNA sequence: TGTGCCAGCAGGGAGTACGTCCGCGAGACCCAGTACTTC. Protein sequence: CASREYVRETQYF.